The present T cell receptor beta chain was sequenced within a study of cytomegalovirus exposure and HLA in healthy donors. Study-wide findings and caveats: In a later analysis, HLA-associated TCR beta chains were more clonally expanded than equally common others.

In the case of this clone: Its matching antigen is unknown.

PCR used 60 Vbeta primers and 13 Jbeta primers. The repertoire was sequenced with immunoSEQ multiplex PCR; TCRdb's copy has only in-frame clones and lacks some. The sample consists of a few hundred thousand clones, 70% to 85% of them appearing once. Despite likely unrecorded immune exposures, the donors were nominally healthy at the time of sampling. Germline values: CDR1 LNHDA, CDR2 SQIVND (reference sequence). The V segment lost 9 bases and the J segment 4 bases; nucleotides outside the gene matches: 5. This CDR3 has 14 residues. The V and J genes are TRBV19 and TRBJ2-2, with 10 bases identical to TRBD1. The sequenced sample consisted of PBMCs. This receptor was identified in a woman in her thirties or forties in good health and CMV-seronegative. The CDR3 DNA reads TGTGCCAGCACATGGACAGGGGGCACCGGGGAGCTGTTTTTT. Amino acid sequence: CASTWTGGTGELFF.